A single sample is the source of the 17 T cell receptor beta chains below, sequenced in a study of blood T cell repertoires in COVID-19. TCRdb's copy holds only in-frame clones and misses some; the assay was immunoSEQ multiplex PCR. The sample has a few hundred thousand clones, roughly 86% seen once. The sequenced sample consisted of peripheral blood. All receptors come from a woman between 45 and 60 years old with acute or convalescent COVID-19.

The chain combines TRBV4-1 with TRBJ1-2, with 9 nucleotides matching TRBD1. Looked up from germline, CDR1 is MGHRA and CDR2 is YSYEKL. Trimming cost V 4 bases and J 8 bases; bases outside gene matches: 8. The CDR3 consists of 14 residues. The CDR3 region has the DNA TGCGCCAGCAGCCGCCGGGACAGGGAGTGGGGCTACACCTTC. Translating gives CASSRRDREWGYTF.

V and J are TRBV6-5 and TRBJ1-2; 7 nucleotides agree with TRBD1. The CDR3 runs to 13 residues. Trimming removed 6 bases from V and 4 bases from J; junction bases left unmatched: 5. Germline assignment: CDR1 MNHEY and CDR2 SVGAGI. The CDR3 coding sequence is TGTGCCAGCAGGGGACAGCACTTCTATGGCTACACCTTC. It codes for CASRGQHFYGYTF.

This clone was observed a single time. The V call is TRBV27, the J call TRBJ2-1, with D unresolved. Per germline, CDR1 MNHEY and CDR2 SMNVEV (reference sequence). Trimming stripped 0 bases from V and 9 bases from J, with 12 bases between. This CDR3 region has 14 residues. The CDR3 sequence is CASSLSLGWAEQFF. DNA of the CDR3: TGTGCCAGCAGTTTATCATTAGGTTGGGCTGAGCAGTTCTTC.

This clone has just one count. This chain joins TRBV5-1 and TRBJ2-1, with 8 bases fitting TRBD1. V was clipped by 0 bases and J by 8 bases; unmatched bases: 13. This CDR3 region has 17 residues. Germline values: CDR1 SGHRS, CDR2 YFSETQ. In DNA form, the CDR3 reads TGCGCCAGCAGCTTGGGAACGGACAGGGTTTTTATGTATGAGCAGTTCTTC. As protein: CASSLGTDRVFMYEQFF.

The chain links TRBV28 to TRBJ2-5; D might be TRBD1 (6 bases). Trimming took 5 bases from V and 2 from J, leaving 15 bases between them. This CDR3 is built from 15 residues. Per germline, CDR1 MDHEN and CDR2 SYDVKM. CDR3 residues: CASSPPAGAQETQYF. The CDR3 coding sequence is TGTGCCAGCAGTCCCCCTGCAGGGGCACAAGAGACCCAGTACTTC.

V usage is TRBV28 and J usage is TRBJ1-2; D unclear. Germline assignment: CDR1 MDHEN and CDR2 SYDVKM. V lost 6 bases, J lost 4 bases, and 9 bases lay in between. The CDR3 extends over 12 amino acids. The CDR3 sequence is CASSLRVYGYTF. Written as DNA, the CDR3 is TGTGCCAGCAGCCTGCGCGTCTATGGCTACACCTTC.

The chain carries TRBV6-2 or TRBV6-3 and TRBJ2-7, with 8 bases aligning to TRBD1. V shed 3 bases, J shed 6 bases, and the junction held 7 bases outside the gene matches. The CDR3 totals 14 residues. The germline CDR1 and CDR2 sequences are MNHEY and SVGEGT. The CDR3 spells CASSYLNRGSEQYF. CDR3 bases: TGTGCCAGCAGTTATCTGAACAGGGGGTCCGAGCAGTACTTC.

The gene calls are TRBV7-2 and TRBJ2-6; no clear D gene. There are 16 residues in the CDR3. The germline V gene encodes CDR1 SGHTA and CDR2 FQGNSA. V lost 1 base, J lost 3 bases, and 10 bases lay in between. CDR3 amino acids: CASSLEMVLGANVLTF. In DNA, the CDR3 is TGTGCCAGCAGCTTAGAGATGGTACTTGGGGCCAACGTCCTGACTTTC.

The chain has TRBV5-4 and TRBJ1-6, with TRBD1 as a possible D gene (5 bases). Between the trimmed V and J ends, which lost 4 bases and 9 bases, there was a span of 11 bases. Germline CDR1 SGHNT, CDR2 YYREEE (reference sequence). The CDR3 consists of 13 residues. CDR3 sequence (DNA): TGTGCCAGCAGCAGGGGTGCGGCTTCACCCCTCCACTTT. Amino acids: CASSRGAASPLHF.

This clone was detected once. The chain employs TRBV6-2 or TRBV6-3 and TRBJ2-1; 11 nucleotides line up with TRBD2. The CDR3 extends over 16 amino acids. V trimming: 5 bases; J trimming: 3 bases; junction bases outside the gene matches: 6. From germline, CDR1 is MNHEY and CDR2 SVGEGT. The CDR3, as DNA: TGTGCCAGCAGTCCCTTAGCGGGAGGGATCTACAATGAGCAGTTCTTC. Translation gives CASSPLAGGIYNEQFF.

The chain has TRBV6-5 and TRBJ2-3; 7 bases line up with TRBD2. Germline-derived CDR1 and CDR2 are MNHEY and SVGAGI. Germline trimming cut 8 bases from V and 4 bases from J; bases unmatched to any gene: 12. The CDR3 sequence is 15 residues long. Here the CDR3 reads CASSPDLGRADTQYF. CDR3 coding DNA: TGTGCCAGCTCCCCGGACTTGGGGAGGGCAGATACGCAGTATTTT.

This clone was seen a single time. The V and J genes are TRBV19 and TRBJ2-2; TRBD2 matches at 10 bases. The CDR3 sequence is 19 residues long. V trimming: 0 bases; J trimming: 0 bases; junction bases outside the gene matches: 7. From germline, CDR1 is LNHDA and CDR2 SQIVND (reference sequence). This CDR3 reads CASSIDPTSGKANTGELFF. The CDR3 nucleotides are TGTGCCAGTAGTATAGACCCCACTAGCGGGAAAGCGAACACCGGGGAGCTGTTTTTT.

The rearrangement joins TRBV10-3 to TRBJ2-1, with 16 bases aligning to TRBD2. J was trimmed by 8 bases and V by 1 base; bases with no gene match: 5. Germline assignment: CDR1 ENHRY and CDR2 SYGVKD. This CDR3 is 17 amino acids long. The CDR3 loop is CAISELVGTSGRDEQFF. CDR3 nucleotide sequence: TGTGCCATCAGTGAGTTAGTCGGGACTAGCGGGAGGGATGAGCAGTTCTTC.

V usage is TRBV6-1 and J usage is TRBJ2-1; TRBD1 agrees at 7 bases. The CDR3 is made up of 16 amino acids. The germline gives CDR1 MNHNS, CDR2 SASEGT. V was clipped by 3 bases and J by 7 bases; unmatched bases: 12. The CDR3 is CASSDPKGATENEQFF. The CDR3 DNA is TGTGCCAGCAGTGACCCGAAGGGGGCGACTGAGAATGAGCAGTTCTTC.

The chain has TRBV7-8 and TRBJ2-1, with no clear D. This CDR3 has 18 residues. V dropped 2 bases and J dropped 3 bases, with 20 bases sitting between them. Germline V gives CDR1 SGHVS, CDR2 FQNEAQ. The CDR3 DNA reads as TGTGCCAGCAGCTTATCCCCCTCCCCCCCGGTAAACTACAATGAGCAGTTCTTC. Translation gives CASSLSPSPPVNYNEQFF.

The CDR3 spells CASSLVDRAHSPLHF. CDR3 DNA sequence: TGTGCCAGCAGCTTGGTCGACAGGGCGCATTCACCCCTCCACTTT. V is TRBV5-6 and J is TRBJ1-6; the match to TRBD1 covers 7 bases. Germline assignment: CDR1 SGHDT and CDR2 YYEEEE. The trim removed 0 bases at V and 8 bases at J, leaving 5 bases unmatched. This CDR3 is built from 15 residues.

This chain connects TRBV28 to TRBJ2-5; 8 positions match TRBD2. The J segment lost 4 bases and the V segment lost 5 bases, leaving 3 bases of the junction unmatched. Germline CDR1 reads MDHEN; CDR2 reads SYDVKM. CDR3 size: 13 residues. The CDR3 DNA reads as TGTGCCAGCAGTATAGCGGGGATAGAGACCCAGTACTTC. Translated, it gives CASSIAGIETQYF. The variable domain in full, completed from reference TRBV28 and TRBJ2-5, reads DVKVTQSSRYLVKRTGEKVFLECVQDMDHENMFWYRQDPGLGLRLIYFSYDVKMKEKGDIPEGYSVSREKKERFSLILESASTNQTSMYLCASSIAGIETQYFGPGTRLLVL.